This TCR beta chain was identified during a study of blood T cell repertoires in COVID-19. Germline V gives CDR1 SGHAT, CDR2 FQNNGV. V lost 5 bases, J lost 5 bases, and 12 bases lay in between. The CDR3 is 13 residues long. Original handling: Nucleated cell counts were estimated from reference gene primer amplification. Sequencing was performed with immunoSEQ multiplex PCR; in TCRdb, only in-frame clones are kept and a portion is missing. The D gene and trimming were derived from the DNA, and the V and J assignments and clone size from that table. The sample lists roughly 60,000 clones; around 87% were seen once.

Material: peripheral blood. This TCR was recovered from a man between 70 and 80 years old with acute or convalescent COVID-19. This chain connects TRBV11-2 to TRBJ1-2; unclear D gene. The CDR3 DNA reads TGTGCCAGCAGCCAAGTTCAGATGTATGGCTACACCTTC. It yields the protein CASSQVQMYGYTF.